This T cell receptor beta chain originates from a study of cytomegalovirus exposure and HLA in healthy donors. For the study at large: Some 87 million unique TCRs from HLA-typed donors were held in an early release of data. General study findings and limits: Per a prior analysis, the majority of TCR beta V segments were productive roughly 87% or roughly 30% of the time.

Details on this clone: The antigen is not known.

The PCR ran on 60 Vbeta and 13 Jbeta primers. Only in-frame clones appear in the TCRdb table, and some are missing; sequencing was by immunoSEQ multiplex PCR. This sample has 90,000 to 140,000 clones, with around 85% found just once. Germline V CDR1 and CDR2: SGHRS, YFSETQ. This CDR3 comprises 13 residues. Trimming removed 0 bases at V and 3 bases at J, with 3 bases between. The rearrangement joins TRBV5-1 to TRBJ2-2; no firm D call. This receptor was taken from a man aged 25-45 years in good health and CMV-seropositive. Sequencing was performed on PBMCs. CDR3 sequence (DNA): TGCGCCAGCAGCTTGGCCGACACCGGGGAGCTGTTTTTT. Its translation: CASSLADTGELFF.